Listed here are 8 T cell receptor beta chains from one sample, sequenced in a study of blood T cells in healthy people across ages. Using a J-beta primer mix together with a sample-barcoded 5' primer, a second PCR was run for about 7 to 12 cycles. TCRdb fed the 5' RACE reads into MiXCR, producing one record per CDR3 protein. The data show about 800,000 distinct CDR3 sequences, roughly 25% seen once. These data were also filed under a second study, of T cells of mothers and their children.

Sequencing was carried out using blood. The receptor source for this set is a boy aged 5 to 17 in good health.

This clonotype was counted between two and nine times. CDR3 DNA: TGTGCCAGCAGGCTAGGGAGGGGTTCACCCCTCCACTTT. The encoded protein is CASRLGRGSPLHF. The chain joins TRBV27 to TRBJ1-6, with D possibly TRBD1 on 5 matching bases. Germline V gives CDR1 MNHEY, CDR2 SMNVEV (reference sequence). Trimming removed 6 bases from V and 9 bases from J, with 12 bases in between. The CDR3 spans 13 residues.

This clonotype was observed a handful of times. This chain uses TRBV4-3 with TRBJ2-4; a weak D match, TRBD2 (5 bases). Germline V lookup: CDR1 LGHNA, CDR2 YSLEER. V lost 2 bases and J lost 4, with 18 bases in between. This CDR3 is built from 17 residues. The CDR3 DNA reads as TGCGCCAGCAGCCAAACTGAAGCAGGACTGACAAAAAACATTCAGTACTTC. Translation gives CASSQTEAGLTKNIQYF.

There are a few counts of this clonotype. This chain joins TRBV10-3 and TRBJ2-5; TRBD2 aligns across 11 bases. Per the germline V gene, CDR1 is ENHRY and CDR2 is SYGVKD. This CDR3 region has 14 residues. The J segment lost 12 bases and the V segment lost 0 bases, leaving 6 bases of the junction unmatched. The CDR3 is CAISESALAGVEYF. The CDR3 region has the DNA TGTGCCATCAGTGAGTCGGCACTAGCGGGGGTAGAGTACTTC.

This clonotype was counted at least ten times. This rearrangement joins TRBV6-5 to TRBJ2-1; D might be TRBD2 (6 bases). Germline V gene data show CDR1 as MNHEY and CDR2 as SVGAGI. This CDR3 has 13 residues. The V and J ends lost 2 bases and 4 bases respectively, with 6 bases between them. CDR3 sequence reads: CASSYGGYNEQFF. CDR3 DNA sequence: TGTGCCAGCAGTTACGGGGGGTACAATGAGCAGTTCTTC.

V is TRBV12-3 or TRBV12-4 and J is TRBJ2-1; 9 nucleotides align to TRBD1. This CDR3 region has 15 residues. With V trimmed by 8 bases and J by 9 bases, 14 bases remained unmatched. The CDR3 reads CASGSDRGTYSEQFF. The DNA of the CDR3 is TGTGCCAGCGGTTCGGACAGGGGAACGTATAGTGAGCAGTTCTTC.

The chain recombines TRBV28 with TRBJ2-2; D not certain. CDR3 length: 13 residues. Trimming stripped 2 bases from V and 7 bases from J, with 8 bases between. CDR1 and CDR2 from the germline V gene are MDHEN and SYDVKM. The CDR3 coding sequence is TGTGCCAGCAGTTTAGTGTGGGGCGGGGAGCTGTTTTTT. As protein: CASSLVWGGELFF.

This chain connects TRBV7-9 to TRBJ2-5; D possibly matches TRBD1 or TRBD2 (6 bases each). The V gene lost 7 bases and the J gene lost 2 bases, with 14 bases spanning the gap. This CDR3 comprises 14 residues. Germline V gives CDR1 SEHNR, CDR2 FQNEAQ (reference sequence). Written as DNA, the CDR3 is TGTGCCAGCAACCGAAGAGGGGGGCAAGAGACCCAGTACTTC. The encoded protein is CASNRRGGQETQYF.

This clonotype was observed a few times. The junction does not match germline at one end; this may be a read error. The genes are TRBV7-7 and TRBJ2-7, with D unresolved. The J call may be in error: the DNA end matches TRBJ2-5 better. Germline CDR1 reads SSHAT; CDR2 reads FNYEAQ (reference sequence). The CDR3 is 13 amino acids. As DNA, the CDR3 is TGTGCTAGCAGCTTAAATGTTTGGGAGACCCAGTACTTC. It yields the protein CASSLNVWETQYF.